These 30 T cell receptor beta chains originate from one sample sequenced in a study of shared clonotypes between healthy human individuals. Clones were sequenced by immunoSEQ multiplex PCR, and TCRdb holds only the in-frame ones, with some missing. The data show a few million clones, around nine tenths seen once. The sample comprised naive CD4+ T cells sorted from blood. Subset defined: CD45RA+ positively selected. The receptors stem from a man aged 18 to 35 in good health.

This clone appeared a single time. V is TRBV6-1 and J is TRBJ1-1; the match to TRBD1 covers 7 bases. CDR1 and CDR2 from the germline V gene are MNHNS and SASEGT. V dropped 4 bases and J dropped 6; count of bases not matched to a gene: 11. This CDR3 has 15 residues. CDR3 residues: CASSVSRGRLPEAFF. The CDR3 DNA is TGTGCCAGCAGTGTTTCGAGGGGGCGACTTCCTGAAGCTTTCTTT.

About this clone itself: The identical CDR3 is also encoded by other nucleotide sequences in the sample. This chain uses TRBV11-2 with TRBJ2-7; possible D gene TRBD2, 6 bases. The CDR3 has 14 amino acids. Deletions cut 0 bases from V and 1 base from J, with 7 bases between. Germline CDR1 SGHAT, CDR2 FQNNGV. CDR3 amino acids: CASSLDRGSYEQYF. For the CDR3, the DNA is TGTGCCAGCAGCTTAGATCGGGGGTCCTACGAGCAGTACTTC. Based on the CDR3 plus reference TRBV11-2 and TRBJ2-7, the full variable domain is EAGVAQSPRYKIIEKRQSVAFWCNPISGHATLYWYQQILGQGPKLLIQFQNNGVVDDSQLPKDRFSAERLKGVDSTLKIQPAKLEDSAVYLCASSLDRGSYEQYFGPGTRLTVT.

This clone was detected only once. The chain joins TRBV6-6 to TRBJ1-2; D might be TRBD1 (5 bases). CDR1 and CDR2 from the germline V gene are MNHNY and SVGAGI (reference sequence). The length of the CDR3 is 12 residues. V was pared by 10 bases and J by 5 bases, with 14 bases between. Written as DNA, the CDR3 is TGTGCCATGGCGAGATGGGGGTATGGCTACACCTTC. It is translated as CAMARWGYGYTF.

This chain links TRBV6-5 with TRBJ2-1; 11 bases are a match to TRBD2. V shed 2 bases, J shed 6 bases, and the junction held 3 bases outside the gene matches. The CDR3 is made up of 15 amino acids. The germline gives CDR1 MNHEY, CDR2 SVGAGI. The CDR3 nucleotides are TGTGCCAGCAGTTACAGACTAGCGGGAATCAATGAGCAGTTCTTC. Amino acids: CASSYRLAGINEQFF.

This rearrangement joins TRBV10-3 to TRBJ1-4, with 10 bases matching TRBD1. CDR3 size: 14 residues. V trimming: 10 bases; J trimming: 7 bases; junction bases outside the gene matches: 9. The germline gives CDR1 ENHRY, CDR2 SYGVKD. CDR3 sequence: CATGAGQGPEKLFF. In DNA form, the CDR3 reads TGTGCCACCGGGGCGGGACAGGGGCCTGAAAAACTGTTTTTT.

J is TRBJ2-7 and V is TRBV6-1, with D possibly TRBD2 on 5 matching bases. Germline V gene data show CDR1 as MNHNS and CDR2 as SASEGT. This CDR3 contains 15 residues. V lost 4 bases, J lost 3 bases, and 16 bases lay in between. The CDR3 sequence: CASSVGGSGSYEQYF. The CDR3 DNA sequence: TGTGCCAGCAGTGTCGGTGGGAGTGGGAGCTACGAGCAGTACTTC.

The chain links TRBV5-4 to TRBJ2-2, with 10 bases that match TRBD2. The junction had 13 bases not matched to a gene; V was cut back by 4 bases and J by 7 bases. This CDR3 is 17 amino acids long. Germline assignment: CDR1 SGHNT and CDR2 YYREEE (reference sequence). The CDR3 is CASSPPGSGRAGGELFF. In nucleotides, the CDR3 is TGTGCCAGCAGCCCCCCGGGGAGCGGGAGGGCCGGCGGGGAGCTGTTTTTT.

The rearrangement links TRBV6-5 to TRBJ2-1, with 11 bases fitting TRBD2. Germline lookup yields CDR1 MNHEY and CDR2 SVGAGI. The CDR3 length is 13 residues. After removal of 4 bases from V and 15 bases from J, the junction contained 8 bases not matched to a gene. CDR3 sequence reads: CASSSGLAGLRFF. CDR3 in DNA: TGTGCCAGCAGTTCCGGACTAGCGGGTTTAAGGTTCTTC.

The CDR3 DNA sequence: TGTGCCCCTCCAGGGGGCAGGGAAACCGCTAACTCTGGGGCCAACGTCCTGACTTTC. This sequence encodes CAPPGGRETANSGANVLTF. This chain links TRBV10-3 with TRBJ2-6; TRBD1 agrees at 8 bases. The CDR3 loop spans 19 amino acids. Germline trimming cut 11 bases from V and 0 bases from J; bases unmatched to any gene: 18. The germline CDR1 and CDR2 sequences are ENHRY and SYGVKD.

The chain recombines TRBV30 with TRBJ1-3, with TRBD1 matching over 7 bases. CDR1 GTSNPN and CDR2 SVGIG come from the germline V gene (reference sequence). Trimming cost V 0 bases and J 0 bases; bases outside gene matches: 8. The CDR3 length is 17 residues. The CDR3: CAWSVYLGTASGNTIYF. The CDR3 nucleotides read TGTGCCTGGAGTGTATATCTTGGGACAGCCTCTGGAAACACCATATATTTT.

The chain is built from TRBV19 and TRBJ2-7, with D perhaps TRBD1 (6 bases). CDR1 and CDR2 (germline): LNHDA, SQIVND (reference sequence). The V and J ends lost 0 bases and 4 bases respectively, with 13 bases between them. This CDR3 has 15 residues. Here the CDR3 reads CASSIETGIGYEQYF. DNA for the CDR3: TGTGCCAGTAGTATAGAAACAGGGATAGGGTACGAGCAGTACTTC. The full variable domain, rest sourced from reference TRBV19 and TRBJ2-7, is DGGITQSPKYLFRKEGQNVTLSCEQNLNHDAMYWYRQDPGQGLRLIYYSQIVNDFQKGDIAEGYSVSREKKESFPLTVTSAQKNPTAFYLCASSIETGIGYEQYFGPGTRLTVT.

The chain has TRBV4-1 and TRBJ2-7; D is unclear. This CDR3 has 11 amino acids. Deletions cut 3 bases from V and 6 bases from J, with 6 bases between. Germline values: CDR1 MGHRA, CDR2 YSYEKL. The CDR3 DNA sequence: TGCGCCAGCAGCCACTTATCCGAGCAGTACTTC. Its translation: CASSHLSEQYF.

In nucleotides, the CDR3 is TGCAGCGTTTCTAGCGGTCCCTACGAGCAGTACTTC. It yields the protein CSVSSGPYEQYF. The chain couples TRBV29-1 to TRBJ2-5; 7 bases map to TRBD2. The end of the DNA fits TRBJ2-7 better, so the J call may be wrong. There are 12 residues in the CDR3. The germline V gene encodes CDR1 SQVTM and CDR2 ANQGSEA.

The V and J genes are TRBV6-5 and TRBJ2-1, with D possibly TRBD2 on 6 matching bases. The length of the CDR3 is 12 residues. Trimming took 0 bases from V and 11 from J, leaving 8 bases between them. The germline CDR1 and CDR2 sequences are MNHEY and SVGAGI. In nucleotides, the CDR3 is TGTGCCAGCAGTTACTCGGCGGGACAGCAGTTCTTC. As protein: CASSYSAGQQFF.

As to this clone: One junction end disagrees with the germline gene, perhaps due to a read error. J is TRBJ1-2 and V is TRBV7-9; TRBD1 matches 12 bases. The CDR3 is 15 amino acids. CDR1 and CDR2 from the germline V gene are SEHNR and FQNEAQ (reference sequence). CDR3 coding DNA: TGTGCCAGCAGCCCTCAAGGGACAGGGGGCCCTATGCTGAGCTTC. Amino acids: CASSPQGTGGPMLSF.

CDR3 nucleotides: TGTGCCAGCAGTGTACTAGCGGGCTACGAGCAGTACTTC. Translation gives CASSVLAGYEQYF. The J gene is TRBJ2-7, the V gene TRBV2, with 9 bases fitting TRBD2. Looked up from germline, CDR1 is SNHLY and CDR2 is FYNNEI. The CDR3 is 13 amino acids. After removal of 4 bases from V and 3 bases from J, the junction contained 1 base not matched to a gene.

This rearrangement joins TRBV9 to TRBJ1-5; no firm D call. The ends were cut back, 3 bases at V and 2 bases at J, with 6 bases in the middle. The CDR3 is made up of 13 amino acids. Germline loops: CDR1 SGDLS, CDR2 YYNGEE. The CDR3 DNA reads TGTGCCAGCAGCGCCCGCGGCAATCAGCCCCAGCATTTT. Translating it yields CASSARGNQPQHF.

This clone was seen only once. The chain is built from TRBV28 and TRBJ2-7, with 7 bases matching TRBD1. V gave up 5 bases and J gave up 1 base; unmatched junction bases: 8. This CDR3 contains 15 residues. CDR1 MDHEN and CDR2 SYDVKM come from the germline V gene. The CDR3 loop reads CASSMGQPPSYEQYF. CDR3 sequence (DNA): TGTGCCAGCAGTATGGGACAGCCACCTTCCTACGAGCAGTACTTC.

The chain combines TRBV7-9 with TRBJ1-5; 7 bases are a match to TRBD1. Germline assignment: CDR1 SEHNR and CDR2 FQNEAQ (reference sequence). V was clipped by 1 base and J by 4 bases; unmatched bases: 7. This CDR3 comprises 16 residues. The CDR3 DNA sequence: TGTGCCAGCAGCTTAGAGGCAGGGGGGCGTAATCAGCCCCAGCATTTT. This translates into CASSLEAGGRNQPQHF.

The rearrangement joins TRBV11-3 to TRBJ2-2; 10 bases are a match to TRBD1. CDR1 and CDR2 (germline): SGHNT, YENEEA. This CDR3 has 15 amino acids. Losses at the gene ends were 8 bases for V and 7 bases for J; bases not matched to a gene: 10. The CDR3 loop reads CASSQDRGPGGELFF. DNA of the CDR3: TGTGCCAGCTCGCAAGACAGGGGGCCTGGCGGGGAGCTGTTTTTT. The variable domain in full, with the rest retrieved from reference TRBV11-3 and TRBJ2-2, is EAGVVQSPRYKIIEKKQPVAFWCNPISGHNTLYWYLQNLGQGPELLIRYENEEAVDDSQLPKDRFSAERLKGVDSTLKIQPAELGDSAVYLCASSQDRGPGGELFFGEGSRLTVL.

In this sample, this clone turned up once. V gene TRBV5-8 combines with J gene TRBJ1-5, with D uncertain. V was cut by 0 bases and J by 4 bases, with 5 bases left in between. The CDR3 covers 13 residues. Per the germline V gene, CDR1 is SGHTS and CDR2 is YDEGEE. The CDR3 coding sequence is TGTGCCAGCAGCTTGGAGGAGAATCAGCCCCAGCATTTT. Translated: CASSLEENQPQHF. Filled out from reference TRBV5-8 and TRBJ1-5, the complete variable domain reads EAGVTQSPTHLIKTRGQQATLRCSPISGHTSVYWYQQALGLGLQFLLWYDEGEERNRGNFPPRFSGRQFPNYSSELNVNALELEDSALYLCASSLEENQPQHFGDGTRLSIL.

V gene TRBV7-9 combines with J gene TRBJ2-1, with D unresolved. Trimming cost V 2 bases and J 5 bases, with 13 bases left between them. CDR3 length equals 15 residues. Germline CDR1 reads SEHNR; CDR2 reads FQNEAQ (reference sequence). CDR3 nucleotide sequence: TGTGCCAGCAGCTTAATGTGGCGGAGCGACAATGAGCAGTTCTTC. This translates into CASSLMWRSDNEQFF.

The chain carries TRBV5-1 and TRBJ2-7; 10 bases map to TRBD2. The CDR3 totals 15 residues. V lost 2 bases, J lost 3 bases, and 5 bases stayed unmatched. Germline CDR1 SGHRS, CDR2 YFSETQ. The CDR3 loop reads CASSLASGRNYEQYF. DNA for the CDR3: TGCGCCAGCAGCTTAGCTAGCGGGAGAAACTACGAGCAGTACTTC.

This sequence joins TRBV5-4 and TRBJ2-1, with 15 bases lining up with TRBD2. The CDR3 covers 18 residues. The trim removed 5 bases at V and 4 bases at J, leaving 10 bases unmatched. Germline assignment: CDR1 SGHNT and CDR2 YYREEE (reference sequence). CDR3 coding DNA: TGTGCCAGCAGATCGGGACTAGCGGGAGGCCGAGGGTACAATGAGCAGTTCTTC. Its translation is CASRSGLAGGRGYNEQFF.

The chain joins TRBV7-9 to TRBJ1-4; 7 bases fit TRBD1. The CDR3 runs to 14 residues. The V segment lost 5 bases and the J segment 12 bases; nucleotides outside the gene matches: 12. Germline CDR1 and CDR2: SEHNR and FQNEAQ (reference sequence). The CDR3 DNA sequence: TGTGCCAGCAGCCTCGGGACAGACAATGGCGAACTGTTTTTT. Translation gives CASSLGTDNGELFF.

The CDR3 bases are TGTGCCAGCTCACCAAGGGACTGGGCGAACACCGGGGAGCTGTTTTTT. Its protein product is CASSPRDWANTGELFF. The chain combines TRBV18 with TRBJ2-2, with D maybe TRBD2 (6 bases). This CDR3 spans 16 amino acids. Trimming cost V 2 bases and J 0 bases, with 10 bases left between them. Germline V gene data show CDR1 as KGHSH and CDR2 as LQKENI.

This chain links TRBV7-2 with TRBJ2-7; a weak D match, TRBD1 (6 bases). V was clipped by 3 bases and J by 2 bases, with 14 bases between them. CDR1 is SGHTA, CDR2 FQGNSA, per germline. The CDR3 is 15 amino acids. CDR3 sequence: CASSFQTGIAYEQYF. The CDR3 nucleotides read TGTGCCAGCAGCTTCCAGACAGGAATAGCCTACGAGCAGTACTTC.

This clone was counted only a few times. The CDR3 loop reads CASSVSWDSSYEQYF. The CDR3 DNA reads as TGTGCCAGCAGTGTTAGCTGGGACAGCTCCTACGAGCAGTACTTC. The V and J genes are TRBV2 and TRBJ2-7; TRBD1 aligns across 7 bases. The CDR3 totals 15 residues. The germline V gene encodes CDR1 SNHLY and CDR2 FYNNEI. The V segment lost 4 bases and the J segment 0 bases; nucleotides outside the gene matches: 6. The entire variable domain, with the rest obtained from reference TRBV2 and TRBJ2-7, is as follows: EPEVTQTPSHQVTQMGQEVILRCVPISNHLYFYWYRQILGQKVEFLVSFYNNEISEKSEIFDDQFSVERPDGSNFTLKIRSTKLEDSAMYFCASSVSWDSSYEQYFGPGTRLTVT.

The V call is TRBV11-2, the J call TRBJ1-2; TRBD1 is a possible D gene (6 bases). The V end lost 4 bases, the J end lost 5 bases, and 14 bases lay between the germline ends. The CDR3 sequence is 14 residues long. The germline V gene has CDR1 SGHAT and CDR2 FQNNGV. The CDR3 is CASSSHGGLYGYTF. The CDR3 DNA sequence: TGTGCCAGCAGCTCCCACGGGGGGCTGTATGGCTACACCTTC. Filled out from reference TRBV11-2 and TRBJ1-2, the complete variable domain reads EAGVAQSPRYKIIEKRQSVAFWCNPISGHATLYWYQQILGQGPKLLIQFQNNGVVDDSQLPKDRFSAERLKGVDSTLKIQPAKLEDSAVYLCASSSHGGLYGYTFGSGTRLTVV.

This chain connects TRBV21-1 to TRBJ2-7; the table's D call of TRBD1 was not tested on the DNA. TRBV21-1 is an annotated pseudogene. The CDR3 has 20 amino acids. The CDR3 nucleotides read TGTGCCAGCAGCAAAGTAGCCTCCGCCTCGGGACAACGTACCTCCTACGAGCAGTACTTC. Translating gives CASSKVASASGQRTSYEQYF.